This TCR beta chain is from a study of blood T cell repertoires in COVID-19. Background on the study: T cells, B-cell-depleted T cells, or PBMCs supplied cDNA or gDNA.

Seattle patients were enrolled while actively infected and followed longitudinally. Germline V lookup: CDR1 SGHNT, CDR2 YYREEE (reference sequence). Trimming stripped 3 bases from V and 1 base from J, with 10 bases between. The length of the CDR3 is 14 residues. TCRdb keeps only in-frame clones here, not all; method: immunoSEQ multiplex PCR. The table has over 200,000 clones, around 89% seen once. This TCR was recovered from a man between 25 and 39 years old with COVID-19, enrolled during active disease. The chain uses TRBV5-4 and TRBJ1-1; D is uncertain. The specimen was peripheral blood. The CDR3 region is CASSSGMENTEAFF. CDR3 sequence (DNA): TGTGCCAGCAGCTCCGGGATGGAGAACACTGAAGCTTTCTTT.